This entry lists 22 T cell receptor beta chains sequenced from one sample in a study of cytomegalovirus exposure and HLA in healthy donors. With 60 Vbeta and 13 Jbeta primers, the PCR was carried out. Libraries were prepared by immunoSEQ multiplex PCR; TCRdb keeps only in-frame clonotypes and omits some of them. This sample has about 100,000 clones, with over 65% found just once. Material: PBMCs. The receptors derive from a man aged 35-49 years in good health and CMV-seronegative.

This chain uses TRBV2 with TRBJ2-7; 10 bases are a match to TRBD2. The CDR3 has 15 residues. V was pared by 7 bases and J by 5 bases, with 11 bases of the junction left unmatched. Germline-derived CDR1 and CDR2 are SNHLY and FYNNEI. Written as DNA, the CDR3 is TGTGCCAGCACAACCGGGGGACTAGCGACTCACGAGCAGTACTTC. Translation gives CASTTGGLATHEQYF.

This clone showed up just once. The chain carries TRBV5-1 and TRBJ1-6; D might be TRBD1 (6 bases). V lost 4 bases, J lost 6 bases, and 11 bases lay in between. The CDR3 consists of 14 residues. Germline CDR1 SGHRS, CDR2 YFSETQ. The CDR3 DNA follows: TGCGCCAGCAGCCCAGGGGCAGGTAATTCACCCCTCCACTTT. Protein product: CASSPGAGNSPLHF. The variable domain in full, completed from reference TRBV5-1 and TRBJ1-6, reads KAGVTQTPRYLIKTRGQQVTLSCSPISGHRSVSWYQQTPGQGLQFLFEYFSETQRNKGNFPGRFSGRQFSNSRSEMNVSTLELGDSALYLCASSPGAGNSPLHFGNGTRLTVT.

CDR3: CASSLSPYQETQYF. CDR3 bases: TGTGCCAGCAGTTTAAGCCCGTACCAAGAGACCCAGTACTTC. The rearrangement uses TRBV6-5 and TRBJ2-5; D is ambiguous. Trimming took 4 bases from V and 0 from J, leaving 9 bases between them. Germline assignment: CDR1 MNHEY and CDR2 SVGAGI. This CDR3 has 14 residues.

DNA for the CDR3: TGCGCCAGCAGCCAAGATAGGCGGGGGAGCACAGATACGCAGTATTTT. Its protein product is CASSQDRRGSTDTQYF. This chain connects TRBV4-1 to TRBJ2-3, with TRBD2 matching 7 bases. The CDR3 consists of 16 residues. The V segment lost 0 bases and the J segment 0 bases; nucleotides outside the gene matches: 3. Germline V gene data show CDR1 as MGHRA and CDR2 as YSYEKL.

This clone was picked up a small number of times. The genes are TRBV5-6 and TRBJ1-2; perhaps TRBD1 as D (6 bases). CDR3 length: 13 amino acids. V was clipped by 4 bases and J by 8 bases, with 15 bases between them. Germline V gene lookup returns CDR1 SGHDT and CDR2 YYEEEE. The CDR3 spells CASSTRTVGGYTF. The CDR3 region has the DNA TGTGCCAGCAGCACCCGGACAGTGGGAGGCTACACCTTC.

The genes are TRBV6-6 and TRBJ2-2, with 9 nucleotides matching TRBD1. Germline CDR1 reads MNHNY; CDR2 reads SVGAGI (reference sequence). The CDR3 consists of 16 residues. Trimming cost V 7 bases and J 6 bases; bases outside gene matches: 12. CDR3 in amino acids: CASIRQDRGLPGELFF. DNA for the CDR3: TGTGCCAGCATCAGACAGGACAGGGGTCTACCCGGGGAGCTGTTTTTT.

This sequence joins TRBV13 and TRBJ2-7, with TRBD1 matching over 9 bases. Germline assignment: CDR1 PRHDT and CDR2 FYEKMQ (reference sequence). With 4 bases clipped from V and 3 bases from J, the junction kept 7 bases outside the gene matches. The CDR3 is 15 residues long. The CDR3 loop reads CASSWRTGVNYEQYF. As DNA, the CDR3 is TGTGCCAGCAGCTGGAGGACAGGGGTCAACTACGAGCAGTACTTC. The variable domain in full, with the rest retrieved from reference TRBV13 and TRBJ2-7, is AAGVIQSPRHLIKEKRETATLKCYPIPRHDTVYWYQQGPGQDPQFLISFYEKMQSDKGSIPDRFSAQQFSDYHSELNMSSLELGDSALYFCASSWRTGVNYEQYFGPGTRLTVT.

The chain is built from TRBV29-1 and TRBJ2-3; D gene unclear. CDR3 length: 15 amino acids. The V end lost 0 bases, the J end lost 4 bases, and 14 bases lay between the germline ends. Germline V gives CDR1 SQVTM, CDR2 ANQGSEA. The CDR3 protein is CSVEEYSRGPDTQYF. In DNA form, the CDR3 reads TGCAGCGTTGAAGAGTACTCTCGCGGCCCAGATACGCAGTATTTT.

The genes are TRBV2 and TRBJ1-3; D gene uncertain. Germline assignment: CDR1 SNHLY and CDR2 FYNNEI. The V end lost 3 bases, the J end lost 2 bases, and 14 bases lay between the germline ends. The CDR3 has 16 amino acids. In DNA, the CDR3 is TGTGCCAGCAGTGACGGGTCTGAGGGAGCTGGAAACACCATATATTTT. Translating it yields CASSDGSEGAGNTIYF. Together with reference TRBV2 and TRBJ1-3, the CDR3 gives the full variable domain: EPEVTQTPSHQVTQMGQEVILRCVPISNHLYFYWYRQILGQKVEFLVSFYNNEISEKSEIFDDQFSVERPDGSNFTLKIRSTKLEDSAMYFCASSDGSEGAGNTIYFGEGSWLTVV.

The chain recombines TRBV7-3 with TRBJ2-3; 14 bases agree with TRBD2. Looked up from germline, CDR1 is SGHTA and CDR2 is FQGTGA. This CDR3 comprises 14 residues. The trim removed 5 bases at V and 9 bases at J, leaving 4 bases unmatched. CDR3 nucleotides: TGTGCCAGCAGCGTGGGACTAGCGGGGGAAACGCAGTATTTT. As protein: CASSVGLAGETQYF.

The chain has TRBV4-1 and TRBJ2-1; TRBD1 matches at 7 bases. The germline V gene has CDR1 MGHRA and CDR2 YSYEKL. V shed 4 bases, J shed 8 bases, and the junction held 11 bases outside the gene matches. The CDR3 sequence is 15 residues long. The CDR3 DNA sequence: TGCGCCAGCAGCCGCCTCCCGACAGGGCTGGATGAGCAGTTCTTC. Its translation: CASSRLPTGLDEQFF.

The V and J genes are TRBV5-1 and TRBJ2-5, with D maybe TRBD1 (6 bases). The CDR3 has 16 amino acids. V was clipped by 4 bases and J by 2 bases, with 18 bases between them. From germline, CDR1 is SGHRS and CDR2 YFSETQ. The DNA of the CDR3 is TGCGCCAGCAGCAGCTTCAGGGGAGTGGGTCAAGAGACCCAGTACTTC. This sequence encodes CASSSFRGVGQETQYF.

This sequence joins TRBV11-2 and TRBJ2-7; 7 nucleotides line up with TRBD2. The CDR3 sequence is 11 residues long. The V gene's germline CDR1 is SGHAT and CDR2 FQNNGV. The V gene end was trimmed by 1 base and the J gene end by 12 bases; junction bases not matched to a gene: 3. For the CDR3, the DNA is TGTGCCAGCAGCTTAGCCCGGGAGGCGTACTTC. It yields the protein CASSLAREAYF.

The rearrangement links TRBV2 to TRBJ2-5; 12 nucleotides line up with TRBD2. Germline-derived CDR1 and CDR2 are SNHLY and FYNNEI. V lost 7 bases and J lost 2; bases outside the gene matches: 8. This CDR3 region has 16 residues. The CDR3 protein is CASKTWLAGGQETQYF. Written as DNA, the CDR3 is TGTGCCAGCAAAACCTGGCTAGCGGGGGGGCAAGAGACCCAGTACTTC.

V is TRBV4-3 and J is TRBJ2-7; a possible D gene is TRBD1 (6 bases). Germline values: CDR1 LGHNA, CDR2 YSLEER. Trimming removed 2 bases from V and 6 bases from J, with 11 bases in between. This CDR3 spans 13 amino acids. CDR3 amino acids: CASSQTQGTEQYF. Here the CDR3 DNA reads TGCGCCAGCAGCCAAACTCAGGGGACCGAGCAGTACTTC.

The chain uses TRBV9 and TRBJ2-2; D is perhaps TRBD2 (5 bases). Looked up from germline, CDR1 is SGDLS and CDR2 is YYNGEE. Trimming removed 0 bases at V and 0 bases at J, with 9 bases between. The CDR3 sequence is 16 residues long. The CDR3 here is CASSVGGGPNTGELFF. Written as DNA, the CDR3 is TGTGCCAGCAGCGTAGGAGGCGGGCCGAACACCGGGGAGCTGTTTTTT.

The chain links TRBV7-8 to TRBJ2-7; D perhaps matches TRBD2 (5 bases). Trimming removed 5 bases at V and 5 bases at J, with 16 bases between. Germline CDR1 SGHVS, CDR2 FQNEAQ. The CDR3 consists of 14 residues. The CDR3 bases are TGTGCCAGCAGCCCATTCGCTAGCCTCCACGAGCAGTACTTC. Its protein is CASSPFASLHEQYF.

The rearrangement joins TRBV4-1 to TRBJ2-5, with 9 bases matching TRBD1. The CDR3 length is 16 residues. With 5 bases clipped from V and 4 bases from J, the junction kept 11 bases outside the gene matches. Germline-derived CDR1 and CDR2 are MGHRA and YSYEKL. The CDR3 DNA reads as TGCGCCAGCAGCTGGACGACCGAACAGGGGGCAGAGACCCAGTACTTC. It encodes CASSWTTEQGAETQYF.

A remark on this clone: An end of the junction does not agree with germline; a read error may underlie this. The CDR3, as DNA: TGTGCCAGCGCTGGCTCCGACGAGCAGTACTTC. Translated, it gives CASAGSDEQYF. The chain recombines TRBV2 with TRBJ2-7, with D unresolved. Germline lookup yields CDR1 SNHLY and CDR2 FYNNEI. This CDR3 contains 11 residues.

This clone was seen a few times. This chain links TRBV19 with TRBJ1-6, with 8 nucleotides matching TRBD1. The CDR3 has 17 amino acids. V shed 6 bases, J shed 5 bases, and the junction held 12 bases outside the gene matches. Per the germline V gene, CDR1 is LNHDA and CDR2 is SQIVND (reference sequence). The CDR3 nucleotides read TGTGCCAGTAGAACCGACTTCACAGGGGGAAATAATTCACCCCTCCACTTT. This sequence encodes CASRTDFTGGNNSPLHF. The variable domain in full, completed from reference TRBV19 and TRBJ1-6, reads DGGITQSPKYLFRKEGQNVTLSCEQNLNHDAMYWYRQDPGQGLRLIYYSQIVNDFQKGDIAEGYSVSREKKESFPLTVTSAQKNPTAFYLCASRTDFTGGNNSPLHFGNGTRLTVT.

This clone came up once. The V call is TRBV5-1, the J call TRBJ1-1; the D gene is possibly TRBD1 (5 bases). Germline V lookup: CDR1 SGHRS, CDR2 YFSETQ. This CDR3 spans 14 amino acids. Deletions cut 4 bases from V and 0 bases from J, with 10 bases between. The CDR3 DNA is TGCGCCAGCAGCCAACAGACAGTGAACACTGAAGCTTTCTTT. It encodes CASSQQTVNTEAFF. Complete variable domain (other parts from reference TRBV5-1 and TRBJ1-1): KAGVTQTPRYLIKTRGQQVTLSCSPISGHRSVSWYQQTPGQGLQFLFEYFSETQRNKGNFPGRFSGRQFSNSRSEMNVSTLELGDSALYLCASSQQTVNTEAFFGQGTRLTVV.

The gene calls are TRBV9 and TRBJ2-1; 7 bases align to TRBD2. Germline V CDR1 and CDR2: SGDLS, YYNGEE. Unmatched junction bases numbered 12, after V lost 4 bases and J lost 5 bases. The CDR3 contains 16 residues. For the CDR3, the DNA is TGTGCCAGCAGCTCGCGACTAGCTGGTGGGCACAATGAGCAGTTCTTC. Protein sequence: CASSSRLAGGHNEQFF.